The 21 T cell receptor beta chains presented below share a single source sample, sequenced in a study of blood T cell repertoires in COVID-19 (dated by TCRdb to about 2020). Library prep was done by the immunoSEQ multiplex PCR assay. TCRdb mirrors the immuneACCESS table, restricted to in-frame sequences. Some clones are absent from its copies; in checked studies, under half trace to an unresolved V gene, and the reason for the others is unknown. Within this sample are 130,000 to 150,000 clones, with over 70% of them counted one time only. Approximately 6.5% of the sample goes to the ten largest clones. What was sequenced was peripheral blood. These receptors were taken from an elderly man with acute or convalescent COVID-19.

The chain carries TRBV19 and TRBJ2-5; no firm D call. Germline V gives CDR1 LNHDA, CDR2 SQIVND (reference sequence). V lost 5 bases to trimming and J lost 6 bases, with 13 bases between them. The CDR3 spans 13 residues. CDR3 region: CASSVSRIKTQYF. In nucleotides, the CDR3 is TGTGCCAGTAGTGTTTCCAGGATAAAGACCCAGTACTTC. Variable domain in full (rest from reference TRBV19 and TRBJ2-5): DGGITQSPKYLFRKEGQNVTLSCEQNLNHDAMYWYRQDPGQGLRLIYYSQIVNDFQKGDIAEGYSVSREKKESFPLTVTSAQKNPTAFYLCASSVSRIKTQYFGPGTRLLVL.

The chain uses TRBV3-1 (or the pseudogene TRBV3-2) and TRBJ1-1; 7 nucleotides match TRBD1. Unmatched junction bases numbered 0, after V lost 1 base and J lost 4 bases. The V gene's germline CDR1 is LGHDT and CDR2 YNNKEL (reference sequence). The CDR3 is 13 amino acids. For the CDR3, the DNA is TGTGCCAGCAGCCAAGCAGGGGGCACTGAAGCTTTCTTT. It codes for CASSQAGGTEAFF.

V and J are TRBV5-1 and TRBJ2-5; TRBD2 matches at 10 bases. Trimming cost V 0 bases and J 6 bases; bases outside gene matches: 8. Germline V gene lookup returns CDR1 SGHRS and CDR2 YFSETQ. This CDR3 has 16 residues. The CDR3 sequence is CASSLEGVAGGKTQYF. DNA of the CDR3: TGCGCCAGCAGCTTGGAAGGAGTAGCGGGAGGAAAGACCCAGTACTTC.

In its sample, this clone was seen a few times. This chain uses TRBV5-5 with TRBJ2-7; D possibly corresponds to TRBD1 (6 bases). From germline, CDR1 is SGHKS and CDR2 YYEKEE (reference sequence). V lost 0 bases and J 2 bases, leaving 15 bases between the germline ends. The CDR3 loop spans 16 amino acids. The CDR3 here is CASSLGFRDNTYEQYF. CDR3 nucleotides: TGTGCCAGCAGCTTGGGTTTTCGGGACAACACCTACGAGCAGTACTTC.

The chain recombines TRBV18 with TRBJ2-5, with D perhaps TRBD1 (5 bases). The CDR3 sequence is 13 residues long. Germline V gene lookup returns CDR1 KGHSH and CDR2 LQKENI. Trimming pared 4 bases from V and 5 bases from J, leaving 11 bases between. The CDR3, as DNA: TGTGCCAGCTCACAGGGGTATGACGAGACCCAGTACTTC. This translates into CASSQGYDETQYF.

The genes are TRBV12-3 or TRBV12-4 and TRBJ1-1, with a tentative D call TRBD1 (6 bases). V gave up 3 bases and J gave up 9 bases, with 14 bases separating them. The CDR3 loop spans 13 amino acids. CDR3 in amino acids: CASSLNRERKAFF. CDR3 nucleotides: TGTGCCAGCAGTTTGAACAGGGAGAGGAAAGCTTTCTTT.

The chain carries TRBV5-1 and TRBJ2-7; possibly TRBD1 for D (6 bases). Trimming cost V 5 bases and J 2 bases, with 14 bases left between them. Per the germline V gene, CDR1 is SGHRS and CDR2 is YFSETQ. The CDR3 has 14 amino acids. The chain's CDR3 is CASRQGFGAYEQYF. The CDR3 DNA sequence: TGCGCCAGCAGACAGGGATTCGGAGCCTACGAGCAGTACTTC.

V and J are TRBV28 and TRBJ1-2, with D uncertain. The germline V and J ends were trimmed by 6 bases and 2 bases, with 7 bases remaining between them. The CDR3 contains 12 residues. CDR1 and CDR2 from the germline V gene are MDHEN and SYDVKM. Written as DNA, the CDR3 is TGTGCCAGCAGCACCACAAACTATGGCTACACCTTC. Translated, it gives CASSTTNYGYTF.

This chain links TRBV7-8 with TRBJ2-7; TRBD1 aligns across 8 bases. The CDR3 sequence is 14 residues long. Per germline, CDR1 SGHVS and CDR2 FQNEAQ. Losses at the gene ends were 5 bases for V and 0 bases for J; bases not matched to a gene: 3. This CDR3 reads CASSVDRASYEQYF. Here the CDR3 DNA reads TGTGCCAGCAGCGTGGACAGGGCCTCCTACGAGCAGTACTTC.

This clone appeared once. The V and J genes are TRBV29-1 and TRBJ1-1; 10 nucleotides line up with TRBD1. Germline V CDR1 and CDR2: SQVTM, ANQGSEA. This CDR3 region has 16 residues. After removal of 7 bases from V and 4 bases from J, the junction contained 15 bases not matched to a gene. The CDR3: CSAWTGGSWMATEAFF. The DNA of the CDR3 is TGCAGCGCCTGGACAGGGGGTTCATGGATGGCCACTGAAGCTTTCTTT.

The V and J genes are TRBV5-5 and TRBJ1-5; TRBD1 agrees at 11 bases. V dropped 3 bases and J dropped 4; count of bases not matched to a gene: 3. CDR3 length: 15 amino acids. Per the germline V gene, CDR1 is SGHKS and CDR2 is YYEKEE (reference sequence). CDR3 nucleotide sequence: TGTGCCAGCAGCTGGGGACAGGGGGAAAATCAGCCCCAGCATTTT. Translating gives CASSWGQGENQPQHF.

This CDR3 is CASSLLGNQPQHF. The CDR3 coding sequence is TGTGCCAGCAGTTTACTTGGCAATCAGCCCCAGCATTTT. This sequence joins TRBV28 and TRBJ1-5; D unresolved. Germline V CDR1 and CDR2: MDHEN, SYDVKM. V lost 2 bases and J lost 2, with 4 bases in between. The CDR3 has 13 residues.

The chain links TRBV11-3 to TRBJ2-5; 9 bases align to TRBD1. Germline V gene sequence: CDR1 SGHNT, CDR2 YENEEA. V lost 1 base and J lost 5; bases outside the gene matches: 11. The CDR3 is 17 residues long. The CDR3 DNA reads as TGTGCCAGCAGCTTAGCAGGACCCGGGACAGGGCTGGAGACCCAGTACTTC. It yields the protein CASSLAGPGTGLETQYF.

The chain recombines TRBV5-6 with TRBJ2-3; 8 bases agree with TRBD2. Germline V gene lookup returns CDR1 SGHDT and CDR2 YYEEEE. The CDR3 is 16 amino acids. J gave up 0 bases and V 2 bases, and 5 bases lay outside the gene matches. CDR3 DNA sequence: TGTGCCAGCAGCTTCCGACTAGCGCGAAGCACAGATACGCAGTATTTT. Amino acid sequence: CASSFRLARSTDTQYF.

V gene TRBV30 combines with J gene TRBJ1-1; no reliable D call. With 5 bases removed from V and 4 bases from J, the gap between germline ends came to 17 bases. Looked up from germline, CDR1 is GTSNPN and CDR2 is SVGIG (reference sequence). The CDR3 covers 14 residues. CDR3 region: CAWAPGGSGTEAFF. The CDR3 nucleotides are TGTGCCTGGGCCCCCGGAGGGTCGGGCACTGAAGCTTTCTTT.

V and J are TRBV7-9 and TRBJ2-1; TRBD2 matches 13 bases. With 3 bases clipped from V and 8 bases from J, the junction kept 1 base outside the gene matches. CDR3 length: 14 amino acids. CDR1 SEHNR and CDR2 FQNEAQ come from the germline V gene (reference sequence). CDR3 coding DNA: TGTGCCAGCAGCTTCGGGACTAGCGGGGATGAGCAGTTCTTC. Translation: CASSFGTSGDEQFF.

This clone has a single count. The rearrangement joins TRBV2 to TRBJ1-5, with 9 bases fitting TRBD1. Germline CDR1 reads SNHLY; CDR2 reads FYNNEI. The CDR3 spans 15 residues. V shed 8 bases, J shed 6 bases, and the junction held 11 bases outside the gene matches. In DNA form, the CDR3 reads TGTGCCAGCGGTTTACAGGGGGCGAGGAGTCAGCCCCAGCATTTT. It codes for CASGLQGARSQPQHF.

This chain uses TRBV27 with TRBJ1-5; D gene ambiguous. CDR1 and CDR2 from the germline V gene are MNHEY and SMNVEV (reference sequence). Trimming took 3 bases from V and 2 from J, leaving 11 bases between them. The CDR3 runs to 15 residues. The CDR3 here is CASSFSSRGNQPQHF. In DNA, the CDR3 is TGTGCCAGCAGTTTTTCAAGTCGGGGCAATCAGCCCCAGCATTTT.

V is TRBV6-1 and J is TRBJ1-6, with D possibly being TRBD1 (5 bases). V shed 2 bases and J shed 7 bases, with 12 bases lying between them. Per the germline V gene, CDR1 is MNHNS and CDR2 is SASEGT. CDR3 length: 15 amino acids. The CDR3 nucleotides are TGTGCCAGCAGTGAAAGACAGATTACCAATTCACCCCTCCACTTT. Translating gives CASSERQITNSPLHF.

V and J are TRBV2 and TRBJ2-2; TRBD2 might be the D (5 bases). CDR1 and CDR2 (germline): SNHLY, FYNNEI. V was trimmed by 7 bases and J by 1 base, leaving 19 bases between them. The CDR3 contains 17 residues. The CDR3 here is CASIKEQQTRNTGELFF. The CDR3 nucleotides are TGTGCCAGCATAAAGGAACAACAAACTAGGAACACCGGGGAGCTGTTTTTT.

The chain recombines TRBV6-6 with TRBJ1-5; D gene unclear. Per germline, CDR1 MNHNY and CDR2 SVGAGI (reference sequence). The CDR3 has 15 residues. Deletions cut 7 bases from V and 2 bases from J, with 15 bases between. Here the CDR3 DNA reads TGTGCCAGCACCTACGGCTGGCAGGGCAATCAGCCCCAGCATTTT. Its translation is CASTYGWQGNQPQHF.